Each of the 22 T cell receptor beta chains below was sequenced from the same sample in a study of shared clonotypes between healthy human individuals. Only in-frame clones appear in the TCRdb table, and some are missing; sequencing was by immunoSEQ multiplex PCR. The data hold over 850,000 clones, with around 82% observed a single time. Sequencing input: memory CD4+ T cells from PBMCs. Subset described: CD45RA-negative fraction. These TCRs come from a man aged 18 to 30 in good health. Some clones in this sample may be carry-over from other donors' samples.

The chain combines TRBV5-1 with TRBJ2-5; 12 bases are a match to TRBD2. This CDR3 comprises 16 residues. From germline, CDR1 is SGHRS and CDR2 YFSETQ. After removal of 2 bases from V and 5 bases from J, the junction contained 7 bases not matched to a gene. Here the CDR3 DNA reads TGCGCCAGCAGCTTCCCTAGCGGGAGGGCCCGTGAGACCCAGTACTTC. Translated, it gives CASSFPSGRARETQYF.

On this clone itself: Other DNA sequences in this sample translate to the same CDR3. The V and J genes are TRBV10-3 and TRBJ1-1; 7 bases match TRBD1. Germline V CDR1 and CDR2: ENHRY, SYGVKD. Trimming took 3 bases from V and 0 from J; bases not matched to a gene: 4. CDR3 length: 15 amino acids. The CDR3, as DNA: TGTGCCATCAGTGAAGAGGGGGCCTTGAACACTGAAGCTTTCTTT. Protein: CAISEEGALNTEAFF.

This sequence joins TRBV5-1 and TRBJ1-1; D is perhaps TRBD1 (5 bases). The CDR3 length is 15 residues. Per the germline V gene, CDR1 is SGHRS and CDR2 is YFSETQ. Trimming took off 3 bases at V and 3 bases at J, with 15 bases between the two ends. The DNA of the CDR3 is TGCGCCAGCAGCTGGACAATTAGAGGGGACACTGAAGCTTTCTTT. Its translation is CASSWTIRGDTEAFF.

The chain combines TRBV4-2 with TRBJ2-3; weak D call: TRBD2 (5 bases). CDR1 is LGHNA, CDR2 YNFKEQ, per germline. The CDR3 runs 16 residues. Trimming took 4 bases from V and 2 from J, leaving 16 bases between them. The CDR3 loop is CASSRSRTGNTDTQYF. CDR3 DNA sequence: TGTGCCAGCAGCCGCTCTAGGACTGGGAACACAGATACGCAGTATTTT.

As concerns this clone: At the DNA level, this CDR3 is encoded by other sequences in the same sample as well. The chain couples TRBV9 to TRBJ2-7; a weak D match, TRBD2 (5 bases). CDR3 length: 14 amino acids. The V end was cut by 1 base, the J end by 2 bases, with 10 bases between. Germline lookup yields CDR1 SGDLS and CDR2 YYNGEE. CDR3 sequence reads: CASSVSGTAYEQYF. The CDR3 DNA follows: TGTGCCAGCAGCGTAAGCGGAACCGCCTACGAGCAGTACTTC.

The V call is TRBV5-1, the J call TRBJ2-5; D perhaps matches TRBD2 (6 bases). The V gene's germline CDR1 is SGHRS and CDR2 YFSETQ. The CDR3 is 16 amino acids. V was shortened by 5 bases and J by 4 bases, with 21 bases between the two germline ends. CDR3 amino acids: CASRIRGGAVPETQYF. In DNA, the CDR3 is TGCGCCAGCAGGATAAGAGGAGGGGCCGTTCCAGAGACCCAGTACTTC.

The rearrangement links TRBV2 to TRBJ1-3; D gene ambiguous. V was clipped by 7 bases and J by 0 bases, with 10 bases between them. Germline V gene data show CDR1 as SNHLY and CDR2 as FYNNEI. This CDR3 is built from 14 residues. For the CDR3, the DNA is TGTGCCAGCATCCGACGCGCCTCTGGAAACACCATATATTTT. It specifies CASIRRASGNTIYF.

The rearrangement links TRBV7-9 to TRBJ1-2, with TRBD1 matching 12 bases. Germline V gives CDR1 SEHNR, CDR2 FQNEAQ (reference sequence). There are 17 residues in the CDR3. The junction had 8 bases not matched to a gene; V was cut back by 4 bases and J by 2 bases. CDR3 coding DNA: TGTGCCAGCAGCTGGGGGGACAGGGGGCACAGGAACTATGGCTACACCTTC. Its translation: CASSWGDRGHRNYGYTF.

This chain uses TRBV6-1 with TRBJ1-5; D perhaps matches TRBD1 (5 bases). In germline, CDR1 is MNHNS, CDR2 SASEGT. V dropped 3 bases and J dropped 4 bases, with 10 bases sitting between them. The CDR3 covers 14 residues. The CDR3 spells CASSDLDRNQPQHF. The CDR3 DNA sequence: TGTGCCAGCAGTGACTTAGACAGAAATCAGCCCCAGCATTTT.

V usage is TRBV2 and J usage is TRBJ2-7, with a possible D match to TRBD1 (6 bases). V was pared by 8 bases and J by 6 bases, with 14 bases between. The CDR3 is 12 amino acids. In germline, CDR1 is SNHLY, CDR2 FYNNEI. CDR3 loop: CASQGGATEQYF. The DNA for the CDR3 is TGTGCCAGCCAAGGGGGAGCGACCGAGCAGTACTTC.

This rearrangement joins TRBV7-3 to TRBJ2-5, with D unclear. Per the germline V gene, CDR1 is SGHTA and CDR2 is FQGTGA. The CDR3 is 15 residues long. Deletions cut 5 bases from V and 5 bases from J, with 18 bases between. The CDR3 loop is CASSIRGLPGETQYF. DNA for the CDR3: TGTGCCAGCAGCATCAGAGGCCTGCCCGGGGAGACCCAGTACTTC.

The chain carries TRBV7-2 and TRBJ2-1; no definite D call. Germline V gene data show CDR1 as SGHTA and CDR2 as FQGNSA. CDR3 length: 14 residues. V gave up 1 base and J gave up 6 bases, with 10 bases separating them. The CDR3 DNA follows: TGTGCCAGCAGCTTAGAACTCGTCCCCAATGAGCAGTTCTTC. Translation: CASSLELVPNEQFF.

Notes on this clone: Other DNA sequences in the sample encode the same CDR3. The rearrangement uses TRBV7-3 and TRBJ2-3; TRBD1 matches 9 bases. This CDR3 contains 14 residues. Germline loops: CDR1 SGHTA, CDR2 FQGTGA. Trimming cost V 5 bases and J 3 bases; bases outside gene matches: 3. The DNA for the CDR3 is TGTGCCAGCAGCCCCGGACAGGGGACAGATACGCAGTATTTT. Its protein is CASSPGQGTDTQYF.

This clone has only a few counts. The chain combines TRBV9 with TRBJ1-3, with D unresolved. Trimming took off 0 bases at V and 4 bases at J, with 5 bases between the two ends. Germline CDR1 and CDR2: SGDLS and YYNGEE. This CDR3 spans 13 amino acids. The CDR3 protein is CASSVGYGNTIYF. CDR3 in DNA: TGTGCCAGCAGCGTAGGGTACGGAAACACCATATATTTT.

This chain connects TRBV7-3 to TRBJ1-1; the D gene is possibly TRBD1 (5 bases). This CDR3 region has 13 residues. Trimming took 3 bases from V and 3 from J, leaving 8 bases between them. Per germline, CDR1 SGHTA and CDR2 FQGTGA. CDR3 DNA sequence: TGTGCCAGCAGCTTGCGGGGGTACACTGAAGCTTTCTTT. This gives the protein CASSLRGYTEAFF. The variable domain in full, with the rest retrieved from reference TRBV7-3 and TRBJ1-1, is GAGVSQTPSNKVTEKGKYVELRCDPISGHTALYWYRQSLGQGPEFLIYFQGTGAADDSGLPNDRFFAVRPEGSVSTLKIQRTERGDSAVYLCASSLRGYTEAFFGQGTRLTVV.

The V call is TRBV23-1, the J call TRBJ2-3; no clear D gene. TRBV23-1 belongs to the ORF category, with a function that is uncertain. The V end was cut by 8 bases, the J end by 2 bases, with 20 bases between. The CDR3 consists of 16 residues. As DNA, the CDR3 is TGCGCCAGCCGCACAGAGAGCATCAAGGCCACAGATACGCAGTATTTT. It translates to CASRTESIKATDTQYF.

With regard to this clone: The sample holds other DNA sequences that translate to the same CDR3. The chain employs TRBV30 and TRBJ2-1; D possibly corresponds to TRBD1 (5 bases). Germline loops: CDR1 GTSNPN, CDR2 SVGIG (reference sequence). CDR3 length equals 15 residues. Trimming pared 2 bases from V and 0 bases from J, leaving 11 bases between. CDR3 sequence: CAWSRGRSSYNEQFF. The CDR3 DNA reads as TGTGCCTGGAGTAGGGGTCGCAGCTCCTACAATGAGCAGTTCTTC.

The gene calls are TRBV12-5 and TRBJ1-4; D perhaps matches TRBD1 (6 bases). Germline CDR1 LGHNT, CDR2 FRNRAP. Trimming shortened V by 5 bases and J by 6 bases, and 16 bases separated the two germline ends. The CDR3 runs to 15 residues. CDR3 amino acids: CASGPPSEGDEKLFF. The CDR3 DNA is TGTGCTAGTGGTCCCCCGTCTGAGGGGGATGAAAAACTGTTTTTT.

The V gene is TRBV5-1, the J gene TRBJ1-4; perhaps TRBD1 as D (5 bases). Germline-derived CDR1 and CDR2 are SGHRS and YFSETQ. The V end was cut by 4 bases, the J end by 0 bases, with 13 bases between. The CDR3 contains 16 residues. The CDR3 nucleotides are TGCGCCAGCAGCAACGGGGGTCGGGCAACTAATGAAAAACTGTTTTTT. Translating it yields CASSNGGRATNEKLFF.

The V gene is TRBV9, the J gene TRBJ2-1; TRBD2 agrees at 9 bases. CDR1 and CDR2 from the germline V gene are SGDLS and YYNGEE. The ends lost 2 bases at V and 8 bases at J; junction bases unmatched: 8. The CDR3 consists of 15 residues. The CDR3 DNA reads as TGTGCCAGCAGCGTGCGGGAGGGCCTCGTGGATGAGCAGTTCTTC. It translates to CASSVREGLVDEQFF.

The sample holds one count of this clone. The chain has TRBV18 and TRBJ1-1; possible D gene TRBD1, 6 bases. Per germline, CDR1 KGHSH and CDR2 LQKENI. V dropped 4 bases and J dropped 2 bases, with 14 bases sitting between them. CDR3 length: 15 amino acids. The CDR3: CASSRGGLANTEAFF. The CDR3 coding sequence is TGTGCCAGCTCACGAGGGGGACTTGCTAACACTGAAGCTTTCTTT.

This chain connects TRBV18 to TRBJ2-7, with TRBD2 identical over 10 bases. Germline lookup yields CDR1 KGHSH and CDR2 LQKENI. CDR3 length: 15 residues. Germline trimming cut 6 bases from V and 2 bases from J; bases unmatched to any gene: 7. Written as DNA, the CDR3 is TGTGCCAGCTCTCGTAAGCGGGAGGGCCCCTACGAGCAGTACTTC. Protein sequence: CASSRKREGPYEQYF.